Listed below are T cell receptor beta chains from one sample, sequenced in a study of T cell changes during pregnancy in multiple sclerosis. TCRdb keeps only in-frame clones here, not all; method: immunoSEQ multiplex PCR. The table has 50,000 or so clones, around nine tenths seen once. This material consisted of CD4+ T cells from peripheral blood mononuclear cells, taken in the second trimester of pregnancy. The receptors come from a female donor with multiple sclerosis, enrolled in a pregnancy study. Both conserved end residues are part of each CDR3. A D gene is named only where the DNA matches it firmly. Clone size is not always given. Where it is, it says once, few, many or a class for expanded clones.

D,size,V,J,DNA,CDR3
TRBD2,few,TRBV29-1,TRBJ2-3,TGCAGCCTATTGAAGAGTTGGTCTAGCGGGAGTGGAGATACGCAGTATTTT,CSLLKSWSSGSGDTQYF
TRBD2,-,TRBV10-3,TRBJ2-7,TGTGCCATCAGTGCGGGGGCGGGGGGGTACGAAGAGCAGTACTTC,CAISAGAGGYEEQYF
TRBD1,-,TRBV5-4,TRBJ2-5,TGTGCCAGCAGTCTGCAGGGACAGCAAGAGACCCAGTACTTC,CASSLQGQQETQYF
-,-,TRBV7-3,TRBJ2-6,TGTGCCAGCAGCTTAAACGGGGCTGGGGCCAACGTCCTGACTTTC,CASSLNGAGANVLTF
TRBD1,once,TRBV27,TRBJ1-1,TGTGCCAGCAGTCTGGACAGGGGGAACACTGAAGCTTTCTTT,CASSLDRGNTEAFF
-,-,TRBV18,TRBJ2-5,TGTGCCAGCTCACCCGGGATGGCAGAGACCCAGTACTTC,CASSPGMAETQYF
-,once,TRBV14,TRBJ2-1,TGTGCCAGCAGCCAAAGGGGGGGGCATGAGCAGTTCTTC,CASSQRGGHEQFF
TRBD2,-,TRBV4-1,TRBJ2-7,TGCGCCAGCAGCCAAGAGCTAAGCGGGAGTTACGAGCAGTACTTC,CASSQELSGSYEQYF
-,-,TRBV2,TRBJ1-5,TGTGCCAGCAGTGGGACAGAGAATCAGCCCCAGCATTTT,CASSGTENQPQHF
-,few,TRBV7-8,TRBJ1-1,TGTGCCAGCAGCGTACAGGGGAACACTGAAGCTTTCTTT,CASSVQGNTEAFF
-,-,TRBV18,TRBJ2-3,TGTGCCAGCTCATTTCTCAGCACAGATACGCAGTATTTT,CASSFLSTDTQYF
-,-,TRBV6-1,TRBJ1-3,TGTGCCAGCAGTGAACGGTCTGGGCTAGGAGGGGACACCATATATTTT,CASSERSGLGGDTIYF
TRBD1,-,TRBV27,TRBJ1-4,TGTGCCAGCAGTCGTACGCCGCCGGGACAGGGCGGTGAAAAACTGTTTTTT,CASSRTPPGQGGEKLFF
TRBD2,-,TRBV11-2,TRBJ2-1,TGTGCCAGCAGCTTAATCGCGGGGGGGCGCTATGAGCAGTTCTTC,CASSLIAGGRYEQFF
-,-,TRBV7-3,TRBJ2-5,TGTGCCAGCAGCTTAGTCGGGGTGGTTGGAGAGACCCAGTACTTC,CASSLVGVVGETQYF
-,-,TRBV2,TRBJ1-6,TGTGCCAGCAGTGAACTGGCCGTCGTCAATTCACCCCTCCACTTT,CASSELAVVNSPLHF
-,-,TRBV11-2,TRBJ2-7,TGTGCCAGCAGCTTGGCTAGCTCCTACGAGCAGTACTTC,CASSLASSYEQYF
-,-,TRBV7-2,TRBJ2-5,TGTGCCAGCAGCTTAGCGGGGGCGAAAGGGGGGACCCAGTACTTC,CASSLAGAKGGTQYF
TRBD1,few,TRBV7-9,TRBJ1-2,TGTGCCAGCAGCCAACTCCGGGACAGGGGGAATGGCTACACCTTC,CASSQLRDRGNGYTF
-,few,TRBV28,TRBJ1-5,TGTGCCAGCAGTGGTTCGAACGACATTGAGGGACAGCCCCAGCATTTT,CASSGSNDIEGQPQHF
-,few,TRBV7-3,TRBJ1-5,TGTGCCAGCAGCTTAATATCTTGTCCCCAGCCCCAGCATTTT,CASSLISCPQPQHF
-,-,TRBV18,TRBJ1-2,TGTGCCAGCTCACCAGCGGATAACTATGGCTACACCTTC,CASSPADNYGYTF
-,-,TRBV6-5,TRBJ1-6,TGTGCCAGCAGTGAGGAATATTCACCCCTCCACTTT,CASSEEYSPLHF
TRBD1,-,TRBV20-1,TRBJ1-1,TGCAGTGCCCGACAGGGCACTGAAGCTTTCTTT,CSARQGTEAFF
-,-,TRBV30,TRBJ1-6,TGTGCCTGGGGACAGACTAATTCACCCCTCCACTTT,CAWGQTNSPLHF
-,-,TRBV11-1,TRBJ2-4,TGTGCCAGCAGCGGACTACAAAACATTCAGTACTTC,CASSGLQNIQYF